The entry below gives a single TCR beta chain sequence along with its context. What it binds is not known. The junction and the germline gene differ at one end; a read error may be behind it. The data derive from a study of T cells after yellow fever vaccination. Study-wide findings and caveats: On re-exposure, the response was weaker but peaked faster, at day 5 versus 15. Most clones from primary vaccination were detected again post-booster (96% CD4, approximately 90% CD8). Relatively few clonotypes were ones that appeared in both CD4 and CD8 compartments.

A single record per CDR3 protein comes from TCRdb applying MiXCR to the 5' RACE reads. The sample contains 250,000 to 400,000 distinct CDR3 sequences, 3.5% to 4.5% of which appear only once. Germline V CDR1 and CDR2: KGHDR, SFDVKD. The CDR3 is 16 residues long. This material consisted of PBMCs, taken 15 days after the yellow fever booster vaccination. The J gene is TRBJ2-2, the V gene TRBV24-1; 8 bases map to TRBD1. This TCR came from a man younger than 35 who received the YFV17D yellow fever vaccine. Here the CDR3 DNA reads TGTGCCGCCAGTGATTTGACAGGGGCGACCACCGGGGAGCTGTTTTTT. Protein: CAASDLTGATTGELFF.